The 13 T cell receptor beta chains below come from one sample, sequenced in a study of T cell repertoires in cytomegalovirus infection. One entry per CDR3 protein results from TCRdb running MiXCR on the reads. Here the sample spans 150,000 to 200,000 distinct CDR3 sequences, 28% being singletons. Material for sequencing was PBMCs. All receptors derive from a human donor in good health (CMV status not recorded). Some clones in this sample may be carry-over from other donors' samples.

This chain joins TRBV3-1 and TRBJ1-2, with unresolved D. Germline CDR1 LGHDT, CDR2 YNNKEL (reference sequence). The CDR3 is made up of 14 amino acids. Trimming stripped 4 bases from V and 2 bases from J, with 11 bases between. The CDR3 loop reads CASSLMPGNYGYTF. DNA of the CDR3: TGTGCCAGCAGCCTGATGCCGGGGAACTATGGCTACACCTTC.

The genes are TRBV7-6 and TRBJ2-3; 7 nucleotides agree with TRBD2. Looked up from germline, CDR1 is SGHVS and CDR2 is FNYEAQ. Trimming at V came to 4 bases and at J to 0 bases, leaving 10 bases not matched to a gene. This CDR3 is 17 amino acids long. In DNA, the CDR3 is TGTGCCAGCAGCTCCATATCAGGGCGGGGGAGCACAGATACGCAGTATTTT. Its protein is CASSSISGRGSTDTQYF.

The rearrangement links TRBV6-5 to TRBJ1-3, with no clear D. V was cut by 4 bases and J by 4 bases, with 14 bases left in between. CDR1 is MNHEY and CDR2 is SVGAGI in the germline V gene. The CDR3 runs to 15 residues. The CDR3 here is CASSSTAGFGNTIYF. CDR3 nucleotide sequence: TGTGCCAGCAGTTCCACGGCGGGTTTCGGAAACACCATATATTTT.

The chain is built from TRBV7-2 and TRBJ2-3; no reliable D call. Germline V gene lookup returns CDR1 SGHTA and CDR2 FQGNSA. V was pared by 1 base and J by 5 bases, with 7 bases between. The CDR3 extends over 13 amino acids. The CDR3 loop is CASSLVVGDTQYF. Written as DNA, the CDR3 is TGTGCCAGCAGCTTAGTAGTGGGAGATACGCAGTATTTT.

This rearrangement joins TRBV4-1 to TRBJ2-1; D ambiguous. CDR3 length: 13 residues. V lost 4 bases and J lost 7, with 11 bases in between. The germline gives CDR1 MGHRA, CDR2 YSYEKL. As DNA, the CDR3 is TGCGCCAGCAGCCTCAGATACCGGAATGAGCAGTTCTTC. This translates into CASSLRYRNEQFF.

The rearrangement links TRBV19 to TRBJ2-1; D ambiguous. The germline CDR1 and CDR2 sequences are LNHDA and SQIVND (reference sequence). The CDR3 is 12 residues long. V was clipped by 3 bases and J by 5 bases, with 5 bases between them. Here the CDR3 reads CASSIGNNEQFF. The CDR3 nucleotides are TGTGCCAGTAGTATCGGAAACAATGAGCAGTTCTTC.

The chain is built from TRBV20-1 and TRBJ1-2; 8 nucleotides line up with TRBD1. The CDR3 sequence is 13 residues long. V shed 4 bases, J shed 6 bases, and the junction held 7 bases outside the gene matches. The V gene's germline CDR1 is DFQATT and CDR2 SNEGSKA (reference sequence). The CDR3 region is CSAIGQGGNGYTF. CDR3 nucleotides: TGCAGTGCTATAGGACAGGGAGGGAATGGCTACACCTTC.

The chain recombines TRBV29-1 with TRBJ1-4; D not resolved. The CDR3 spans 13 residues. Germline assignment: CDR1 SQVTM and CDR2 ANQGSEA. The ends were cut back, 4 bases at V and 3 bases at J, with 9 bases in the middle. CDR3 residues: CSVAFIANEKLFF. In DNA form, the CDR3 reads TGCAGCGTTGCATTTATAGCTAATGAAAAACTGTTTTTT.

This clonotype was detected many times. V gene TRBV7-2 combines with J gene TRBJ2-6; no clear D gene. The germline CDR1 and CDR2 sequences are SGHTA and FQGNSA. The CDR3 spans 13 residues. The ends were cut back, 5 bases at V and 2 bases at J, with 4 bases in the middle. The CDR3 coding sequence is TGTGCCAGCAGCCCCCCTGGGGCCAACGTCCTGACTTTC. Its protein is CASSPPGANVLTF.

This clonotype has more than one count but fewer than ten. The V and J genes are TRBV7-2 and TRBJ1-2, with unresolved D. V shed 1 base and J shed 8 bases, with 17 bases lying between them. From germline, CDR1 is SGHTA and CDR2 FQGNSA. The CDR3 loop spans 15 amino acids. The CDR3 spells CASSLDSSHTRGYTF. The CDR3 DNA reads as TGTGCCAGCAGCTTAGACAGTTCCCACACACGAGGCTACACCTTC.

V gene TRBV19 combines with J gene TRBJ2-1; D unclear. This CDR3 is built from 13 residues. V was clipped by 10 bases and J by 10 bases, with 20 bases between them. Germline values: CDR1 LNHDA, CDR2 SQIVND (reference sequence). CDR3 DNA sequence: TGTGCCACCGCGCTCGTGAGCCTCGGGGAGCAGTTCTTC. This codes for CATALVSLGEQFF.

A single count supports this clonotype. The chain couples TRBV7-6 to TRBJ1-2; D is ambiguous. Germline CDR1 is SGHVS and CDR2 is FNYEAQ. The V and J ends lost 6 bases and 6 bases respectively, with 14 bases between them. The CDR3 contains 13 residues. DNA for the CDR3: TGTGCCAGCAGAGACCCCGGGCCCCATGGCTACACCTTC. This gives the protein CASRDPGPHGYTF.

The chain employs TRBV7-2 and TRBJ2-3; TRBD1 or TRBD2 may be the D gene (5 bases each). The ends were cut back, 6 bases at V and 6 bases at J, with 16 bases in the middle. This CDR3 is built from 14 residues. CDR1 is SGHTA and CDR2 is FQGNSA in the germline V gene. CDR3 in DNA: TGTGCCAGCAGTCCGGGACCAGAGTTCGATACGCAGTATTTT. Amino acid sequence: CASSPGPEFDTQYF.